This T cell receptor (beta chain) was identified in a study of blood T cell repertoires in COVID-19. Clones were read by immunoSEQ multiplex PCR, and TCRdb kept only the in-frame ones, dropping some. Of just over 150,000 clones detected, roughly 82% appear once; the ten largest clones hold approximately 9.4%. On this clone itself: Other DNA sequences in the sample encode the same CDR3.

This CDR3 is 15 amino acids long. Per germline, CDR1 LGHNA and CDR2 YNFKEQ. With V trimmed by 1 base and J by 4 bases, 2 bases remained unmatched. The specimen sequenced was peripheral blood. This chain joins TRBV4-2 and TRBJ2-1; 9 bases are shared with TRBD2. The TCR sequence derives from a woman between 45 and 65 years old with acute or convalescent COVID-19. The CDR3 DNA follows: TGTGCCAGCAGCCAAGTGGCGGGGGGGTACAATGAGCAGTTCTTC. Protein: CASSQVAGGYNEQFF.